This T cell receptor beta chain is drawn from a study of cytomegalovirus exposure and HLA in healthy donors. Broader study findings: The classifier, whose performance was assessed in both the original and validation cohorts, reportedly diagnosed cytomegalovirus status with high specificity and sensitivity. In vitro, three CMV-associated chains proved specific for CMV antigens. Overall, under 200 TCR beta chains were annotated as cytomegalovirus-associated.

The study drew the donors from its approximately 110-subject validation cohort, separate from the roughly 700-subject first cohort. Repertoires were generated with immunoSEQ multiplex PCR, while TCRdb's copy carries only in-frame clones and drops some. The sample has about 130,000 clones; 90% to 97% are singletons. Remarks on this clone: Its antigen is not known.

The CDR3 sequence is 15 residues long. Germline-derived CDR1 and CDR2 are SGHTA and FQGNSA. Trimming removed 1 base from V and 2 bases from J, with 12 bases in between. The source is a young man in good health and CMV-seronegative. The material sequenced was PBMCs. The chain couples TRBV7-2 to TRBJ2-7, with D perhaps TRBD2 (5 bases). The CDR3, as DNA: TGTGCCAGCAGCTTAGGAGGGTCCACAGCCTACGAGCAGTACTTC. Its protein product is CASSLGGSTAYEQYF.